Sequencing of this T cell receptor beta chain was carried out in a study of shared clonotypes between healthy human individuals. Study at large: The study enrolled two women and a few men aged 18 to 49.

CD45RO-negative, CCR7-positively selected cells formed the naive CD8 fraction, excluding terminally differentiated effector memory CD45RA+ cells. Every donor, a Caucasian adult, lived in Nashville, Tennessee. The CDR3 runs to 14 residues. From germline, CDR1 is SEHNR and CDR2 FQNEAQ (reference sequence). Trimming removed 1 base at V and 4 bases at J, with 10 bases between. A word on this clone: The target antigen is unknown.

Libraries were prepared by immunoSEQ multiplex PCR; TCRdb keeps only in-frame clonotypes and omits some of them. The table records some 2,100,000 clones, 85% to 95% of them present only once. Study-level results: For naive CD4 cells, around 5.1% of clonotypes were shared across a handful of donors. Clonotype sharing levels among donors were expected to vary with sequencing depth.

This clonotype was obtained from a man aged 18-30 years in good health. Some clones in this sample may be carry-over from other donors' samples. Material for sequencing was naive CD8+ T cells from PBMCs. The V gene is TRBV7-9, the J gene TRBJ1-1; no firm D call. Here the CDR3 DNA reads TGTGCCAGCAGCTTAGGGGGAGGGATCACTGAAGCTTTCTTT. Its protein product is CASSLGGGITEAFF.